A selection of T cell receptor beta chains follows, all from one sample in a study of shared T cell receptors in the human thymus. Sequenced by immunoSEQ multiplex PCR; TCRdb stores in-frame clones only, minus some. This sample has hundreds of thousands of clones, with 70% to 90% found just once. These data are also associated with another study on human thymus T cells.

The specimen sequenced was thymocytes. The receptor set was obtained from a boy less than two years old with a congenital heart defect. CDR3s include the opening cysteine and the closing phenylalanine or tryptophan. The D gene is left open where the match is weak. Size is stated for part of the rows, as once, few or many counts, or as a class when the clone is expanded.

abundance,j_gene,d_gene,v_gene,len,CDR3aa,CDR3nt
.,TRBJ2-7,.,TRBV11-2,13,CASSPDLFYEQYF,TGTGCCAGCAGCCCCGACTTATTCTACGAGCAGTACTTC
.,TRBJ1-2,TRBD1,TRBV6-5,15,CASSYSGTGHYGYTF,TGTGCCAGCAGTTACTCGGGGACAGGGCATTATGGCTACACCTTC
.,TRBJ2-2,.,TRBV29-1,15,CSVLSDRPNTGELFF,TGCAGCGTCCTCAGTGACAGGCCGAACACCGGGGAGCTGTTTTTT
few,TRBJ2-7,TRBD2,TRBV4-3,16,CASSHFRTSGTYEQYF,TGCGCCAGCAGCCATTTTCGGACTAGCGGTACCTACGAGCAGTACTTC
.,TRBJ2-3,.,TRBV15,18,CATSRVDSGGASTDTQYF,TGTGCCACCAGCAGAGTCGATTCAGGCGGGGCGAGCACAGATACGCAGTATTTT
.,TRBJ2-7,TRBD2,TRBV10-3,15,CAISDPGTSVGEQYF,TGTGCCATCAGTGACCCCGGGACTAGTGTAGGCGAGCAGTACTTC
.,TRBJ1-5,TRBD1,TRBV4-3,15,CASSARRTGGQPQHF,TGCGCCAGCAGCGCCCGCAGGACAGGGGGCCAGCCCCAGCATTTT
.,TRBJ2-7,TRBD2,TRBV11-2,18,CASSQFGRRPGRENEQYF,TGTGCCAGCAGCCAATTCGGGAGGAGGCCGGGAAGGGAGAACGAGCAGTACTTC
.,TRBJ1-5,.,TRBV4-3,16,CASSQELIGANQPQHF,TGCGCCAGCAGCCAAGAGTTAATTGGGGCTAATCAGCCCCAGCATTTT
once,TRBJ1-1,TRBD1,TRBV27,14,CASKGGTGGTEAFF,TGTGCCAGCAAAGGGGGGACAGGGGGCACTGAAGCTTTCTTT
once,TRBJ2-6,.,TRBV9,16,CASSALQGPGANVLTF,TGTGCCAGCAGCGCCCTACAGGGTCCTGGGGCCAACGTCCTGACTTTC
.,TRBJ1-4,TRBD1,TRBV9,16,CASSPGQGAANEKLFF,TGTGCCAGCAGCCCCGGACAGGGGGCGGCTAATGAAAAACTGTTTTTT
.,TRBJ2-2,TRBD2,TRBV28,16,CASSYPGTSPTGELFF,TGTGCCAGCAGTTACCCCGGGACTAGCCCCACCGGGGAGCTGTTTTTT
.,TRBJ1-1,.,TRBV30,16,CAWSGRRGAGDTEAFF,TGTGCCTGGAGTGGCCGACGAGGGGCGGGGGACACTGAAGCTTTCTTT
.,TRBJ2-7,.,TRBV4-3,15,CASSQDLGGSYEQYF,TGCGCCAGCAGCCAAGATCTTGGCGGGTCCTACGAGCAGTACTTC
.,TRBJ2-2,.,TRBV1,17,CTSSQDGRATNTGELFF,TGCACCAGCAGCCAAGATGGGAGGGCAACGAACACCGGGGAGCTGTTTTTT
.,TRBJ2-2,TRBD1,TRBV4-3,17,CASSHLLGQGDTGELFF,TGCGCCAGCAGCCATCTCCTGGGACAGGGCGATACCGGGGAGCTGTTTTTT
.,TRBJ1-2,.,TRBV29-1,12,CSVEGTDPGYTF,TGCAGCGTTGAAGGGACAGACCCTGGCTACACCTTC
.,TRBJ1-2,.,TRBV28,17,CASSLSLPGSWAYGYTF,TGTGCCAGCAGTCTATCCTTACCGGGATCCTGGGCCTATGGCTACACCTTC
.,TRBJ1-1,.,TRBV14,17,CASSQAQGLGEDTEAFF,TGTGCCAGCAGCCAAGCTCAGGGGCTTGGAGAAGACACTGAAGCTTTCTTT
.,TRBJ1-2,TRBD1,TRBV19,14,CASSIGQANYGYTF,TGTGCCAGTAGTATCGGACAGGCTAACTATGGCTACACCTTC
.,TRBJ2-2,.,TRBV5-1,14,CASSLGGLPGELFF,TGCGCCAGCAGCTTGGGAGGACTTCCCGGGGAGCTGTTTTTT
.,TRBJ1-5,.,TRBV4-1,14,CASSHGGSNQPQHF,TGCGCCAGCAGCCACGGGGGGAGCAATCAGCCCCAGCATTTT
.,TRBJ2-4,.,TRBV5-4,17,CASSLVQPARAKNIQYF,TGTGCCAGCAGCTTGGTCCAGCCAGCTAGAGCCAAAAACATTCAGTACTTC
once,TRBJ1-4,.,TRBV6-5,14,CASSPLSGDEKLFF,TGTGCCAGCAGTCCCCTGAGTGGTGATGAAAAACTGTTTTTT
.,TRBJ1-6,.,TRBV5-4,15,CASSIAARKDSPLHF,TGTGCCAGCAGCATTGCCGCTAGGAAAGATTCACCCCTCCACTTT
.,TRBJ1-3,.,TRBV29-1,13,CSVEDSSGNTIYF,TGCAGCGTAGAGGACAGCTCTGGAAACACCATATATTTT
.,TRBJ2-3,.,TRBV7-2,12,CASSQAGSTQYF,TGTGCCAGCAGCCAAGCCGGTAGTACGCAGTATTTT
once,TRBJ2-5,.,TRBV25-1,15,CASSEFGTPGETQYF,TGTGCCAGCAGTGAATTCGGGACACCGGGAGAGACCCAGTACTTC
.,TRBJ1-4,TRBD1,TRBV29-1,13,CSGWTGTNEKLFF,TGCAGCGGCTGGACAGGCACTAATGAAAAACTGTTTTTT
.,TRBJ1-5,TRBD1,TRBV28,14,CASSWDRRDQPQHF,TGTGCCAGCAGTTGGGACAGAAGAGATCAGCCCCAGCATTTT
.,TRBJ2-3,TRBD2,TRBV14,16,CASSQDSGRGTDTQYF,TGTGCCAGCAGCCAAGATAGCGGGAGGGGCACAGATACGCAGTATTTT
.,TRBJ2-7,TRBD1,TRBV4-1,17,CASSQECSWTGPYEQYF,TGCGCCAGCAGCCAAGAGTGTAGTTGGACAGGCCCCTACGAGCAGTACTTC
.,TRBJ1-3,.,TRBV28,17,CASSLGGEHHSGNTIYF,TGTGCCAGCAGCCTTGGGGGCGAACACCACTCTGGAAACACCATATATTTT
.,TRBJ1-1,.,TRBV6-4,15,CASSEDGGGSTEAFF,TGTGCCAGCAGTGAGGATGGGGGCGGGAGCACTGAAGCTTTCTTT
.,TRBJ2-7,.,TRBV27,14,CASSPHRATYEQYF,TGTGCCAGCAGCCCCCACAGGGCAACCTACGAGCAGTACTTC
.,TRBJ1-3,.,TRBV4-3,18,CASSQEEVDVSSGNTIYF,TGCGCCAGCAGCCAAGAGGAGGTCGACGTGAGCTCTGGAAACACCATATATTTT
once,TRBJ2-7,TRBD2,TRBV5-4,17,CASSLNSPLAGFGEQYF,TGTGCCAGCAGCTTAAATAGCCCCCTAGCGGGGTTTGGGGAGCAGTACTTC
.,TRBJ2-7,TRBD2,TRBV7-2,15,CASSTLAGGKYEQYF,TGTGCCAGCAGCACCCTAGCGGGAGGGAAATACGAGCAGTACTTC
.,TRBJ1-2,TRBD1,TRBV27,13,CASSVGQSYGYTF,TGTGCCAGCAGCGTGGGACAGTCCTATGGCTACACCTTC
.,TRBJ1-3,.,TRBV28,14,CASRYQGTRNTIYF,TGTGCCAGCAGGTACCAGGGGACAAGAAACACCATATATTTT
few,TRBJ2-7,TRBD2,TRBV6-5,13,CASSTTGGYEQYF,TGTGCCAGCAGTACTACCGGGGGGTACGAGCAGTACTTC
.,TRBJ2-7,TRBD1,TRBV6-6,16,CASRKKDRGLSSEQYF,TGTGCCAGCAGAAAGAAGGACAGGGGGCTATCGAGTGAGCAGTACTTC
.,TRBJ1-1,TRBD1,TRBV18,14,CASSGTGVSSEAFF,TGTGCCAGCTCAGGAACAGGGGTGTCTTCTGAAGCTTTCTTT
once,TRBJ2-4,.,TRBV5-4,14,CASSLGGLKNIQYF,TGTGCCAGCAGCTTGGGCGGGCTGAAAAACATTCAGTACTTC
.,TRBJ2-7,TRBD2,TRBV2,16,CASSLGGWESPYEQYF,TGTGCCAGCAGTTTGGGGGGGTGGGAGTCACCCTACGAGCAGTACTTC
.,TRBJ1-5,.,TRBV2,13,CASIARINQPQHF,TGTGCCAGCATCGCCAGGATCAATCAGCCCCAGCATTTT
.,TRBJ1-1,.,TRBV7-7,14,CASSHREGYTEAFF,TGTGCCAGCAGCCACAGGGAGGGGTACACTGAAGCTTTCTTT